The 8 T cell receptor beta chains listed next were all sequenced from one sample in a study of blood T cell repertoires in COVID-19 (TCRdb year 2020). Receptor libraries were prepared by the immunoSEQ multiplex PCR assay. TCRdb holds this immuneACCESS table with in-frame rearrangements only. Some clones are missing; in checked studies, unresolved V genes explain under half, and the rest has no known cause. The sample includes more than 95,000 clones, with about 90% observed a single time. Approximately 3.7% of the sample belongs to the ten largest clones. The material sequenced was peripheral blood. The receptors come from a human donor in a cohort sampled during active COVID-19.

A remark on this clone: Other DNA sequences in the same sample also yield this CDR3. The CDR3 DNA sequence: TGTGCCAGCAGCCAGGGTAACACTGAAGCTTTCTTT. Translation gives CASSQGNTEAFF. The rearrangement uses TRBV7-9 and TRBJ1-1, with a weak D call TRBD1 (5 bases). CDR1 and CDR2 (germline): SEHNR, FQNEAQ (reference sequence). This CDR3 comprises 12 residues. V dropped 5 bases and J dropped 2 bases, with 6 bases sitting between them. Variable domain in full (rest from reference TRBV7-9 and TRBJ1-1): DTGVSQNPRHKITKRGQNVTFRCDPISEHNRLYWYRQTLGQGPEFLTYFQNEAQLEKSRLLSDRFSAERPKGSFSTLEIQRTEQGDSAMYLCASSQGNTEAFFGQGTRLTVV.

The chain uses TRBV3-1 (or the pseudogene TRBV3-2) and TRBJ2-5; a possible D gene is TRBD2 (6 bases). V lost 3 bases and J lost 8, with 19 bases in between. CDR1 LGHDT and CDR2 YNNKEL come from the germline V gene (reference sequence). The CDR3 contains 15 residues. CDR3 coding DNA: TGTGCCAGCAGCCAGATTAGCGGATCAAGTGAAACCCAGTACTTC. Translated: CASSQISGSSETQYF.

This chain connects TRBV18 to TRBJ2-5; 7 bases line up with TRBD2. CDR3 length equals 16 residues. The V gene's germline CDR1 is KGHSH and CDR2 LQKENI. V lost 0 bases and J lost 2; bases outside the gene matches: 6. CDR3 residues: CASSPPHSGSQETQYF. The CDR3 coding sequence is TGTGCCAGCTCACCACCTCATAGCGGGTCACAAGAGACCCAGTACTTC.

The chain has TRBV29-1 and TRBJ2-2, with TRBD1 identical over 8 bases. J gave up 5 bases and V 7 bases, and 3 bases lay outside the gene matches. The CDR3 totals 12 residues. Germline-derived CDR1 and CDR2 are SQVTM and ANQGSEA. The CDR3 region is CSATGGTGELFF. The CDR3, as DNA: TGCAGCGCAACAGGGGGAACCGGGGAGCTGTTTTTT.

J is TRBJ2-3 and V is TRBV7-2, with TRBD1 identical over 9 bases. V dropped 5 bases and J dropped 1; count of bases not matched to a gene: 4. Germline V gene sequence: CDR1 SGHTA, CDR2 FQGNSA. The CDR3 runs 15 residues. This CDR3 reads CASSTRTGGTDTQYF. In DNA, the CDR3 is TGTGCCAGCAGCACGCGGACAGGGGGCACAGATACGCAGTATTTT.

This clone was picked up a small number of times. The V gene is TRBV4-3, the J gene TRBJ1-2; D gene uncertain. The CDR3 runs 14 residues. In germline, CDR1 is LGHNA, CDR2 YSLEER. Trimming shortened V by 0 bases and J by 5 bases, and 10 bases separated the two germline ends. The CDR3 region has the DNA TGCGCCAGCAGCCAAGATCTTAGAGTATATGGCTACACCTTC. Encoded protein: CASSQDLRVYGYTF.

This clone appeared a few times. This sequence joins TRBV14 and TRBJ2-1; D remains unclear. CDR1 is SGHDN and CDR2 is FVKESK in the germline V gene. The CDR3 has 12 residues. V was shortened by 6 bases and J by 7 bases, with 10 bases between the two germline ends. CDR3 protein: CASSRVKNEQFF. The CDR3 bases are TGTGCCAGCAGTAGAGTGAAGAATGAGCAGTTCTTC. Complete variable domain (other parts from reference TRBV14 and TRBJ2-1): EAGVTQFPSHSVIEKGQTVTLRCDPISGHDNLYWYRRVMGKEIKFLLHFVKESKQDESGMPNNRFLAERTGGTYSTLKVQPAELEDSGVYFCASSRVKNEQFFGPGTRLTVL.

CDR3 protein: CASSVRGQSNEKLFF. CDR3 nucleotide sequence: TGTGCCAGCAGCGTCCGGGGACAGTCAAATGAAAAACTGTTTTTT. This chain connects TRBV9 to TRBJ1-4; 7 bases align to TRBD1. This CDR3 comprises 15 residues. The V segment lost 2 bases and the J segment 5 bases; nucleotides outside the gene matches: 6. CDR1 is SGDLS and CDR2 is YYNGEE in the germline V gene.